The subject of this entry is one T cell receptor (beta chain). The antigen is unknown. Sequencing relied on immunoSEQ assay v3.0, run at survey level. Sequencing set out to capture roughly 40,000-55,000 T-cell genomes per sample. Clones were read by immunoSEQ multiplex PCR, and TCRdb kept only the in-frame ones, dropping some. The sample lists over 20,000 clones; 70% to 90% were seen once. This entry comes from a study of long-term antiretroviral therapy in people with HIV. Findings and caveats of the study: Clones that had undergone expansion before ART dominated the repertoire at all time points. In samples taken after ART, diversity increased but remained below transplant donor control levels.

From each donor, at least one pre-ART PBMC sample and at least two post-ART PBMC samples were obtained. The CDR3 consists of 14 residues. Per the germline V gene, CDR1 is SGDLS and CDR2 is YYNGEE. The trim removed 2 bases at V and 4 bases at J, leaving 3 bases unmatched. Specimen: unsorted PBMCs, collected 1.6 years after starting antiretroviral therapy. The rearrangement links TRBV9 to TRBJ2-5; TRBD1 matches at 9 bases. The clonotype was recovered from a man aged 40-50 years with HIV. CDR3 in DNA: TGTGCCAGCAGCGTTGGACAGGGGACAGAGACCCAGTACTTC. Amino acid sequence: CASSVGQGTETQYF.